This T cell receptor beta chain was sequenced for a study of human T cells and chemical hapten exposure. Turning to the study itself: Patients having alopecia areata, totalis or universalis were mostly female.

Trimming took off 5 bases at V and 0 bases at J, with 8 bases between the two ends. The CDR3 consists of 15 residues. Germline V CDR1 and CDR2: SGHTA, FQGNSA. Unique molecular identifiers were affixed to discrete cDNA molecules within the library. MiXCR, applied by TCRdb to the RACE reads, yields one record per CDR3 protein. The sample gives approximately 71,000 distinct CDR3 sequences, around 9.8% of which show up once; 3% to 4% is in the top ten. Time point meaning: patch test 1, 2 weeks after DPC sensitization. The treatment here: therapeutic diphenylcyclopropenone sensitization with weekly scalp DPC. The total RNA was obtained from whole blood that was not fractionated. This clonotype occurred many times.

This chain joins TRBV7-2 and TRBJ1-6; D is unresolved. This TCR came from a middle-aged woman with alopecia areata. Some clones in this sample may be carry-over from other donors' samples. The specimen was whole blood, collected in connection with sensitization to the hapten diphenylcyclopropenone (DPC). The CDR3 nucleotides are TGTGCCAGCAGCGTTCTTAGCTCCTATAATTCACCCCTCCACTTT. As protein: CASSVLSSYNSPLHF.